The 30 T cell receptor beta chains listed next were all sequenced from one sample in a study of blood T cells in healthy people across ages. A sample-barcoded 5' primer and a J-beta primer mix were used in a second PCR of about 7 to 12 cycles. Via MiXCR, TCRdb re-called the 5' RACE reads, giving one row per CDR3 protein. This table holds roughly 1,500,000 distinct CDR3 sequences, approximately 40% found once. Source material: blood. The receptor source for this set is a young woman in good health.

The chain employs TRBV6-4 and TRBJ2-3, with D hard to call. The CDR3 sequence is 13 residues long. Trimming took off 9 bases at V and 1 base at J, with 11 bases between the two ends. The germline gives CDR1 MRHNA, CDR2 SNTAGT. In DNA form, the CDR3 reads TGTGCCAGTAGAGAAATTGGCACAGATACGCAGTATTTT. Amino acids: CASREIGTDTQYF.

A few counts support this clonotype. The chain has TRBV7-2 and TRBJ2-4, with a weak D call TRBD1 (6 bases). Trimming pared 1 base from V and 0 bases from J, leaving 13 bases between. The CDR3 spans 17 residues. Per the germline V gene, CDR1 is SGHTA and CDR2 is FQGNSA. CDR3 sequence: CASSLEEGDTAKNIQYF. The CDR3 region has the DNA TGTGCCAGCAGCTTAGAAGAGGGGGATACAGCCAAAAACATTCAGTACTTC.

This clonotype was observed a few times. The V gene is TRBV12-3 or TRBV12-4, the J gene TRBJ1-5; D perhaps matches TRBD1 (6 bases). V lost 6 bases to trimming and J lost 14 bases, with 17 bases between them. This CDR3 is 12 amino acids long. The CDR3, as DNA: TGTGCCAGCAGCCTAACGACAGGACTAAAGCATTTT. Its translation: CASSLTTGLKHF.

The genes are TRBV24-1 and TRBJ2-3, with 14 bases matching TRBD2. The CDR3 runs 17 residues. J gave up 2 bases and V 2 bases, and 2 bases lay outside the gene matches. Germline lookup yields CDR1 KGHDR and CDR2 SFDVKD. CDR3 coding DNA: TGTGCCACCAGTGATTGGGGACTAGCGGGGGACACAGATACGCAGTATTTT. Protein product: CATSDWGLAGDTDTQYF.

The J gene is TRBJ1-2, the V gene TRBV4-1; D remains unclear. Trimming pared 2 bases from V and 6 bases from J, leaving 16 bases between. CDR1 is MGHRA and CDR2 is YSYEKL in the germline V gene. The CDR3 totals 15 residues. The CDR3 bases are TGCGCCAGCAGCCAATTGTCCGGGATCCGGGATGGCTACACCTTC. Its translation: CASSQLSGIRDGYTF.

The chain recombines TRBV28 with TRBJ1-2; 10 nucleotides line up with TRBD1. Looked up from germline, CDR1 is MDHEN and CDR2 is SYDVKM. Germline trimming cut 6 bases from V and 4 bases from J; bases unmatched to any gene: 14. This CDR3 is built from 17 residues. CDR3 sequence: CASSRLIGTGDGYGYTF. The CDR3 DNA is TGTGCCAGCAGCCGATTGATAGGGACAGGGGACGGCTATGGCTACACCTTC.

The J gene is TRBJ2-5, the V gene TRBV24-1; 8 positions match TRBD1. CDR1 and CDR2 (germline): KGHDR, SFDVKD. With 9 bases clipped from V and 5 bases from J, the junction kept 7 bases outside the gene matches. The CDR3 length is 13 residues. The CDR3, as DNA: TGTGCCACCGGCGGACAGGGCGCGGAGACCCAGTACTTC. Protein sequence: CATGGQGAETQYF.

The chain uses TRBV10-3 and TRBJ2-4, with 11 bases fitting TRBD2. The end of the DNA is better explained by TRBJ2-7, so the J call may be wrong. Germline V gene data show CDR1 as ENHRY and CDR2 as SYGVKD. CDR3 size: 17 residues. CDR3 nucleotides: TGTGCCATCCGCGCCGGGACTAGCGGAAGAGGGTCCTACGAGCAGTACTTC. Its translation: CAIRAGTSGRGSYEQYF.

CDR3 coding DNA: TGTGCTAGTGGTACTGGGACTAGCGGGAGGCCCCATGAGCAGTTCTTC. Its translation: CASGTGTSGRPHEQFF. The genes are TRBV12-5 and TRBJ2-1; 15 nucleotides agree with TRBD2. The junction had 7 bases not matched to a gene; V was cut back by 5 bases and J by 8 bases. The CDR3 is 16 residues long. The germline V gene has CDR1 LGHNT and CDR2 FRNRAP.

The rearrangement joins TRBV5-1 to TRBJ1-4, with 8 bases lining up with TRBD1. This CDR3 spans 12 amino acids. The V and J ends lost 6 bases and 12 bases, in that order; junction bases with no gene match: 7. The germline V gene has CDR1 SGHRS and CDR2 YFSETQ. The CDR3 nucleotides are TGCGCCAGCACCCTTATGGGACAGGAACTGTTTTTT. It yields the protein CASTLMGQELFF.

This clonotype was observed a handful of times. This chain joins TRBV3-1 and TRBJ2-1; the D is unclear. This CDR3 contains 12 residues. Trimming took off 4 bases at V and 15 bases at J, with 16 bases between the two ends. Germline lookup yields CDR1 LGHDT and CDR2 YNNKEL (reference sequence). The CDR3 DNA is TGTGCCAGCAGCCCAAGTGCATCCGGGCTGTTCTTC. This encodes CASSPSASGLFF.

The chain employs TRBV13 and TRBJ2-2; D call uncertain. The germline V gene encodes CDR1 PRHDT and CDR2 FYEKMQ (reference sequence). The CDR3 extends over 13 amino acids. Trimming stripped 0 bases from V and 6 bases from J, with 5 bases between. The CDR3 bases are TGTGCCAGCAGCTTAGGGTTTCCCGGGGAGCTGTTTTTT. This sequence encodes CASSLGFPGELFF.

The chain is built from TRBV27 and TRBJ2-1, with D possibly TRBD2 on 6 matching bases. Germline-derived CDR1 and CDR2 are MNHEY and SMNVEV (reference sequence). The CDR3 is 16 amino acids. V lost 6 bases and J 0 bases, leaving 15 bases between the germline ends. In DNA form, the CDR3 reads TGTGCCAGCAGCCACATTGCGGGGAGCTCCTACAATGAGCAGTTCTTC. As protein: CASSHIAGSSYNEQFF.

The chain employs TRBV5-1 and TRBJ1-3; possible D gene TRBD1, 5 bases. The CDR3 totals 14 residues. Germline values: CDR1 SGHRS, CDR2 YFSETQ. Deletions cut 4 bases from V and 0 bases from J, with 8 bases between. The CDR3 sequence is CASSDGASGNTIYF. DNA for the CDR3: TGCGCCAGCAGCGACGGGGCCTCTGGAAACACCATATATTTT.

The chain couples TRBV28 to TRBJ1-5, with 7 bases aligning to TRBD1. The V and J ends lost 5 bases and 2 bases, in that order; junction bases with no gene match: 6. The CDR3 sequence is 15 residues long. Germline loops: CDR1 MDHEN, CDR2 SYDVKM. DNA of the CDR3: TGTGCCAGCAGTAAGACAGGGTGGCGCAATCAGCCCCAGCATTTT. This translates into CASSKTGWRNQPQHF.

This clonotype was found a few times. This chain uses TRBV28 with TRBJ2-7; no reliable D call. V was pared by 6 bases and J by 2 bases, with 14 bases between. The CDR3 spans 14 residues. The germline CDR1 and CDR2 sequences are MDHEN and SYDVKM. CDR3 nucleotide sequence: TGTGCCAGCAGCCTAGGGCCTCCCACCTACGAGCAGTACTTC. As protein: CASSLGPPTYEQYF.

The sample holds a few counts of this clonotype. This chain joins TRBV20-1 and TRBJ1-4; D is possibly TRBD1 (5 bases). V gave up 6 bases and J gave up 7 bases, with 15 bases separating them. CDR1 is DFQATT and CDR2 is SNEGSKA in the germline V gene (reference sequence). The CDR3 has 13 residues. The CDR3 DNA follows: TGCAGTGCAGATGGGGGTTTGAGTGAAAAACTGTTTTTT. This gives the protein CSADGGLSEKLFF.

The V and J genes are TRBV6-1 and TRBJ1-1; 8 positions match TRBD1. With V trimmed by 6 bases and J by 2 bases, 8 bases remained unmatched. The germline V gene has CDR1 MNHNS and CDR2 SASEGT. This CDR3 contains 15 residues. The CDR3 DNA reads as TGTGCCAGCAGCGAAATCGACAGGGGTAACACTGAAGCTTTCTTT. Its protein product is CASSEIDRGNTEAFF.

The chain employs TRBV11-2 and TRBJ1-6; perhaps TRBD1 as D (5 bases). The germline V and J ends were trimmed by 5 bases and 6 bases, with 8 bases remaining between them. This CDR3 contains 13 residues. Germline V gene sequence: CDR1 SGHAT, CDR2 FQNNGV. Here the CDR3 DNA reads TGTGCCAGCAGCGGGACCGCTAATTCACCCCTCCACTTT. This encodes CASSGTANSPLHF. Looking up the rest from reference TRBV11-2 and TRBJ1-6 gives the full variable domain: EAGVAQSPRYKIIEKRQSVAFWCNPISGHATLYWYQQILGQGPKLLIQFQNNGVVDDSQLPKDRFSAERLKGVDSTLKIQPAKLEDSAVYLCASSGTANSPLHFGNGTRLTVT.

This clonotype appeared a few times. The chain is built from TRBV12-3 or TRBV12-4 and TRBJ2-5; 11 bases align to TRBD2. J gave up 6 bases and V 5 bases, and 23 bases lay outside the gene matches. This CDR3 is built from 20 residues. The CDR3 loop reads CASSRSLGGKGLAGGKTQYF. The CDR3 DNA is TGTGCCAGCAGTCGATCCCTGGGAGGCAAGGGCCTAGCGGGAGGAAAGACCCAGTACTTC.

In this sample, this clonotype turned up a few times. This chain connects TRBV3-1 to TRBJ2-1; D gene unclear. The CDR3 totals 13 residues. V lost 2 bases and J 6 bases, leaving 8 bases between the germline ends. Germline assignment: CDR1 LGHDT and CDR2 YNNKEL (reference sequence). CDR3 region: CASSQQMGNEQFF. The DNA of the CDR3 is TGTGCCAGCAGCCAACAGATGGGCAATGAGCAGTTCTTC.

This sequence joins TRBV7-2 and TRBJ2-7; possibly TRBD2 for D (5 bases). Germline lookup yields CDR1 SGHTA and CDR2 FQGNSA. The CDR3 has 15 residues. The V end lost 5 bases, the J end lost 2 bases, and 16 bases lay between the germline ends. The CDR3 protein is CASSVQAGATYEQYF. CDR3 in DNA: TGTGCCAGCAGCGTGCAGGCGGGCGCAACCTACGAGCAGTACTTC.

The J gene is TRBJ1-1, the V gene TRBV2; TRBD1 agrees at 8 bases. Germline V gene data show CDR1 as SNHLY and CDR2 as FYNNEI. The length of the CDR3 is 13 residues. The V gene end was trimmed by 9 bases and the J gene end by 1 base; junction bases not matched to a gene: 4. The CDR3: CASETGGNTEAFF. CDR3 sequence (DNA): TGTGCCAGTGAAACAGGGGGGAACACTGAAGCTTTCTTT.

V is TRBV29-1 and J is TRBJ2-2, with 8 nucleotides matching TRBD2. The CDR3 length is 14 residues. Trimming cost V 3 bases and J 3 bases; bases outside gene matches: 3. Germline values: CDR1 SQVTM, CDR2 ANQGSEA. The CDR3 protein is CSVEKLADTGELFF. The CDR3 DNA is TGCAGCGTTGAGAAACTAGCGGACACCGGGGAGCTGTTTTTT.

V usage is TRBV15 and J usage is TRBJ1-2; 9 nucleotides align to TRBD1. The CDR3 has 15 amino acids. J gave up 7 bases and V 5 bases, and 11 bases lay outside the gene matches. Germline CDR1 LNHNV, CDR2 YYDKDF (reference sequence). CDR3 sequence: CATSRGQGMGLGYTF. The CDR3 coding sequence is TGTGCCACCAGCCGGGGACAGGGAATGGGACTTGGCTACACCTTC.

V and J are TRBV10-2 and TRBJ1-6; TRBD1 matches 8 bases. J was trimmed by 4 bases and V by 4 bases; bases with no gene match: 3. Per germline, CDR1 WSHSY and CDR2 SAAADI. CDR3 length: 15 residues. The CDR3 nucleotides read TGCGCCAGCAGTGGGACAGGGCGTTATAATTCACCCCTCCACTTT. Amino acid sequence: CASSGTGRYNSPLHF.

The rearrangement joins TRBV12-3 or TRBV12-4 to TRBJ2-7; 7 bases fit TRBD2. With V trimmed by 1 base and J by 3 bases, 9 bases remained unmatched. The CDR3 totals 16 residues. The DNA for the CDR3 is TGTGCCAGCAGTTTAGGGGCCAGCGGGGAATACTACGAGCAGTACTTC. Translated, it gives CASSLGASGEYYEQYF.

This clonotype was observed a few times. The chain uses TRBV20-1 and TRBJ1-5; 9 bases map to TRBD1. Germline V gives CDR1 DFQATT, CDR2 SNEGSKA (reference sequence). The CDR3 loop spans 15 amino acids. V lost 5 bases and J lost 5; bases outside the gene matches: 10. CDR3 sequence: CSAHTDRGTYQPQHF. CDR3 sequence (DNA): TGCAGTGCTCACACGGACAGGGGTACATATCAGCCCCAGCATTTT.

CDR3 amino acids: CASSPFILGASRDGYTF. The CDR3 nucleotides read TGTGCCAGCAGCCCCTTTATATTGGGGGCGAGTCGCGATGGCTACACCTTC. The rearrangement joins TRBV27 to TRBJ1-2; D may be TRBD1 (6 bases). Per germline, CDR1 MNHEY and CDR2 SMNVEV (reference sequence). V was pared by 6 bases and J by 6 bases, with 26 bases between. The CDR3 runs 17 residues.

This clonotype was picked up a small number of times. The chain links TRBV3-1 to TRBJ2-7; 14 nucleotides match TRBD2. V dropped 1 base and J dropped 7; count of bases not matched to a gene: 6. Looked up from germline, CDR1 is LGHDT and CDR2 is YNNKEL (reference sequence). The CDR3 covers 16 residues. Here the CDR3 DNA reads TGTGCCAGCAGCCAAGGACTAGCGGGGGGGCCTCGAGAGCAGTACTTC. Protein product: CASSQGLAGGPREQYF.